This TCR beta chain was found in a study of early T cells in non-severe SARS-CoV-2 infection. Overall study: Bulk RNA taken from unsorted whole blood was sequenced, leaving chains unpaired.

A word on this clonotype: Its specificity is unknown.

The protocol attached unique molecular identifiers to individual cDNA molecules. TCRdb reanalysed the 5' RACE reads using MiXCR and keeps one entry per CDR3 protein. The repertoire holds under 80,000 distinct CDR3 sequences, with about 9.9% as singletons. Trimming stripped 7 bases from V and 4 bases from J, with 10 bases between. The CDR3 runs to 12 residues. Germline lookup yields CDR1 SQVTM and CDR2 ANQGSEA. The study's findings and limits: VDJdb matching favored anti-spike CD8 responses, missing private and CD4 specificities.

This TCR was recovered from an adult who was a healthcare worker with PCR-confirmed SARS-CoV-2 infection or an uninfected control (not recorded which). The chain has TRBV29-1 and TRBJ2-2; unclear D gene. Material for sequencing was whole blood. CDR3 region: CSAAGGTGELFF. In DNA, the CDR3 is TGCAGCGCCGCTGGTGGCACCGGGGAGCTGTTTTTT.